This T cell receptor beta chain was profiled in a study of a mutant IDH1 vaccine in newly diagnosed glioma. Study at large: The treated group averaged about 39 years old and was about 60% male, approximately 38% female.

The table came from immunoSEQ multiplex PCR; TCRdb's copy has only in-frame clones and leaves some out. The sample contains fewer than 35,000 clones, around 89% of which appear only once. The CDR3 is 12 residues long. CDR1 and CDR2 from the germline V gene are SGHTA and FQGNSA. The V end lost 1 base, the J end lost 4 bases, and 5 bases lay between the germline ends. Notes on this clone: Its antigen remains unidentified.

Described time point: week 23, last vaccination. Each dose delivered 300 ug of mutant IDH1 20-mer peptide subcutaneously with imiquimod. Study-wide results and limits: Evidence of vaccine-induced immune responses was documented in approximately 93% of patients.

The sequencing used PBMCs, collected from a glioma patient whose treatment included an IDH1 peptide vaccine. This receptor was obtained from a man aged 40-49 years with glioma. V and J are TRBV7-2 and TRBJ2-7; unclear D gene. In DNA form, the CDR3 reads TGTGCCAGCAGCTTAGAGAGTTACGAGCAGTACTTC. Translated: CASSLESYEQYF.